Listed here are 24 T cell receptor beta chains from one sample, sequenced in a study of T cell responses to AZD1222 COVID-19 vaccine. Profiled with immunoSEQ multiplex PCR; TCRdb holds only in-frame clones, not every one. The data contain approximately 110,000 clones, about 90% of them singletons. Sequenced material: peripheral blood, taken 28 days after the second AZD1222 dose. All receptors derive from an adult who received the AZD1222 COVID-19 vaccine.

The chain recombines TRBV15 with TRBJ2-1; D call uncertain. V lost 1 base and J 0 bases, leaving 7 bases between the germline ends. The CDR3 runs 15 residues. CDR1 LNHNV and CDR2 YYDKDF come from the germline V gene (reference sequence). The CDR3: CATSRVESSYNEQFF. CDR3 DNA sequence: TGTGCCACCAGCAGAGTGGAGAGCTCCTACAATGAGCAGTTCTTC. The variable domain in full, completed from reference TRBV15 and TRBJ2-1, reads DAMVIQNPRYQVTQFGKPVTLSCSQTLNHNVMYWYQQKSSQAPKLLFHYYDKDFNNEADTPDNFQSRRPNTSFCFLDIRSPGLGDTAMYLCATSRVESSYNEQFFGPGTRLTVL.

The chain joins TRBV12-3 or TRBV12-4 to TRBJ1-5, with D hard to call. Deletions cut 1 base from V and 12 bases from J, with 10 bases between. The CDR3 loop spans 12 amino acids. The CDR3 loop reads CASSLGAAGQHF. CDR3 nucleotides: TGTGCCAGCAGTTTAGGGGCGGCGGGCCAGCATTTT.

This chain uses TRBV9 with TRBJ1-1; the D gene is possibly TRBD1 (5 bases). With 4 bases removed from V and 0 bases from J, the gap between germline ends came to 22 bases. The CDR3 spans 18 residues. Germline CDR1 SGDLS, CDR2 YYNGEE. The CDR3 region is CASSLTGSGSSMNTEAFF. The CDR3 DNA follows: TGTGCCAGCAGCCTAACAGGCTCGGGAAGTAGCATGAACACTGAAGCTTTCTTT.

This clone was found once. This chain links TRBV5-4 with TRBJ2-3; TRBD1 matches at 7 bases. The CDR3 is 16 amino acids. V shed 4 bases, J shed 2 bases, and the junction held 10 bases outside the gene matches. Germline lookup yields CDR1 SGHNT and CDR2 YYREEE (reference sequence). CDR3 amino acids: CASSQLQGYLTDTQYF. The CDR3 DNA reads as TGTGCCAGCAGCCAACTACAGGGGTACCTCACAGATACGCAGTATTTT.

The chain is built from TRBV28 and TRBJ1-4; 7 bases fit TRBD1. The length of the CDR3 is 15 residues. Germline V gene data show CDR1 as MDHEN and CDR2 as SYDVKM. V was pared by 7 bases and J by 5 bases, with 10 bases of the junction left unmatched. DNA for the CDR3: TGTGCCAGCACTACCGCCGGGACAGAAAATGAAAAACTGTTTTTT. This gives the protein CASTTAGTENEKLFF.

Points on this clone: The same CDR3 also results from other DNA sequences found in this sample. The chain's CDR3 is CASKGPSSYNEQFF. CDR3 DNA sequence: TGTGCCAGTAAGGGTCCTAGCTCCTACAATGAGCAGTTCTTC. The chain is built from TRBV19 and TRBJ2-1, with D hard to call. Trimming removed 7 bases from V and 0 bases from J, with 10 bases in between. From germline, CDR1 is LNHDA and CDR2 SQIVND (reference sequence). This CDR3 spans 14 amino acids.

The genes are TRBV6-5 and TRBJ1-5; D remains ambiguous. Germline assignment: CDR1 MNHEY and CDR2 SVGAGI. This CDR3 has 15 residues. V gave up 8 bases and J gave up 0 bases, with 14 bases separating them. The CDR3 protein is CASRNRVYSNQPQHF. The CDR3 region has the DNA TGTGCCAGCCGAAACAGAGTATATAGCAATCAGCCCCAGCATTTT.

The chain joins TRBV7-2 to TRBJ1-5, with TRBD1 matching 10 bases. The CDR3 is 18 residues long. Trimming cost V 5 bases and J 0 bases; bases outside gene matches: 10. CDR1 is SGHTA, CDR2 FQGNSA, per germline. CDR3 nucleotides: TGTGCCAGCAGCCCCCTCGGGACAGGGGTGATTAGCAATCAGCCCCAGCATTTT. As protein: CASSPLGTGVISNQPQHF.

The CDR3 loop reads CATSDLGGSEQLETQYF. The CDR3 DNA sequence: TGTGCCACCAGTGATTTGGGCGGGAGTGAACAGCTAGAGACCCAGTACTTC. This chain connects TRBV24-1 to TRBJ2-5, with TRBD2 matching over 7 bases. Per the germline V gene, CDR1 is KGHDR and CDR2 is SFDVKD. The CDR3 spans 17 residues. The ends lost 0 bases at V and 4 bases at J; junction bases unmatched: 10.

This chain links TRBV10-1 with TRBJ2-7; 7 bases agree with TRBD2. The CDR3 is made up of 14 amino acids. J gave up 0 bases and V 6 bases, and 5 bases lay outside the gene matches. The germline V gene has CDR1 WNHNN and CDR2 SYGVQD (reference sequence). The CDR3 is CASSASGSSYEQYF. CDR3 in DNA: TGCGCCAGCAGCGCTAGCGGTAGCTCCTACGAGCAGTACTTC.

The V and J genes are TRBV28 and TRBJ1-4; TRBD1 aligns across 8 bases. Germline CDR1 is MDHEN and CDR2 is SYDVKM. Germline trimming cut 2 bases from V and 7 bases from J; bases unmatched to any gene: 12. The CDR3 loop spans 17 amino acids. For the CDR3, the DNA is TGTGCCAGCAGTTTACGGACAGGGAAAATCGATAGTGAAAAACTGTTTTTT. Protein product: CASSLRTGKIDSEKLFF.

The rearrangement joins TRBV6-2 or TRBV6-3 to TRBJ2-7, with D perhaps matching TRBD2 (6 bases). With 2 bases removed from V and 2 bases from J, the gap between germline ends came to 16 bases. The V gene's germline CDR1 is MNHEY and CDR2 SVGEGT. CDR3 length: 16 amino acids. CDR3 residues: CASSYSRLRGAYEQYF. Here the CDR3 DNA reads TGTGCCAGCAGTTACAGCCGACTTCGCGGGGCCTACGAGCAGTACTTC.

V and J are TRBV5-1 and TRBJ2-1; TRBD2 matches at 11 bases. V dropped 5 bases and J dropped 7; count of bases not matched to a gene: 8. CDR1 SGHRS and CDR2 YFSETQ come from the germline V gene. This CDR3 is 15 amino acids long. The CDR3, as DNA: TGCGCCAGCAGTAGTAGCGGGAGGGAATTGAATGAGCAGTTCTTC. Its protein product is CASSSSGRELNEQFF.

J is TRBJ1-2 and V is TRBV19, with 7 nucleotides matching TRBD1. The CDR3 sequence is 18 residues long. Germline V gene lookup returns CDR1 LNHDA and CDR2 SQIVND (reference sequence). Losses at the gene ends were 3 bases for V and 2 bases for J; bases not matched to a gene: 15. DNA for the CDR3: TGTGCCAGTAGTATCCTAACGATCCCGACAGGGAGGAACTATGGCTACACCTTC. Its protein product is CASSILTIPTGRNYGYTF.

This clone occurred once. V and J are TRBV11-1 and TRBJ2-7; maybe TRBD1 (6 bases). The CDR3 has 14 residues. Trimming cost V 5 bases and J 1 base, with 12 bases left between them. The germline gives CDR1 SGHAT, CDR2 FQDESV (reference sequence). CDR3 sequence reads: CASSDPDRSYEQYF. DNA of the CDR3: TGTGCCAGCAGCGACCCAGACAGGTCCTACGAGCAGTACTTC. Full variable domain (remainder filled in from reference TRBV11-1 and TRBJ2-7): EAEVAQSPRYKITEKSQAVAFWCDPISGHATLYWYRQILGQGPELLVQFQDESVVDDSQLPKDRFSAERLKGVDSTLKIQPAELGDSAMYLCASSDPDRSYEQYFGPGTRLTVT.

The V call is TRBV20-1, the J call TRBJ1-1, with 9 bases matching TRBD1. The J segment lost 9 bases and the V segment lost 3 bases, leaving 2 bases of the junction unmatched. This CDR3 contains 11 residues. CDR1 is DFQATT and CDR2 is SNEGSKA in the germline V gene (reference sequence). The CDR3, as DNA: TGCAGTGCTAGGGGACAGGGTAAAGCTTTCTTT. This gives the protein CSARGQGKAFF.

The genes are TRBV9 and TRBJ1-3; TRBD1 matches 7 bases. Germline CDR1 reads SGDLS; CDR2 reads YYNGEE. There are 18 residues in the CDR3. The V segment lost 3 bases and the J segment 0 bases; nucleotides outside the gene matches: 12. As DNA, the CDR3 is TGTGCCAGCAGCGCCCGGGACAGTGGAACTCGCTCTGGAAACACCATATATTTT. It codes for CASSARDSGTRSGNTIYF.

J is TRBJ1-5 and V is TRBV6-5; D is uncertain. Trimming took 0 bases from V and 6 from J, leaving 9 bases between them. This CDR3 is 14 amino acids long. Germline lookup yields CDR1 MNHEY and CDR2 SVGAGI. The CDR3 spells CASSYSGLSQPQHF. The CDR3 DNA is TGTGCCAGCAGTTACTCAGGGCTGAGTCAGCCCCAGCATTTT.

The chain has TRBV6-5 and TRBJ1-1; D call uncertain. V lost 4 bases and J 1 base, leaving 4 bases between the germline ends. Germline V gene sequence: CDR1 MNHEY, CDR2 SVGAGI. The CDR3 consists of 12 residues. CDR3 region: CASSSGNTEAFF. Written as DNA, the CDR3 is TGTGCCAGCAGTTCGGGGAACACTGAAGCTTTCTTT.

The chain combines TRBV2 with TRBJ2-3; 13 nucleotides match TRBD2. Germline loops: CDR1 SNHLY, CDR2 FYNNEI. The trim removed 6 bases at V and 1 base at J, leaving 7 bases unmatched. The CDR3 has 17 residues. The CDR3 DNA follows: TGTGCCAGCAGGGTGACTAGCGGGGGGACCCGCACAGATACGCAGTATTTT. Its protein product is CASRVTSGGTRTDTQYF.

In nucleotides, the CDR3 is TGTGCCAGCTCACCACCTCTGCCTAGCGGAATTTACAATGAGCAGTTCTTC. Its translation is CASSPPLPSGIYNEQFF. The chain uses TRBV18 and TRBJ2-1; 7 bases map to TRBD2. The CDR3 contains 17 residues. Trimming took 0 bases from V and 4 from J; bases not matched to a gene: 9. In germline, CDR1 is KGHSH, CDR2 LQKENI.

The chain links TRBV30 to TRBJ1-6; 8 nucleotides align to TRBD1. The germline CDR1 and CDR2 sequences are GTSNPN and SVGIG (reference sequence). The CDR3 covers 13 residues. Trimming took 2 bases from V and 10 from J; bases not matched to a gene: 4. The CDR3 DNA sequence: TGTGCCTGGAGTTCAGGGGGCTGGTCACCCCTCCACTTT. It encodes CAWSSGGWSPLHF. Drawing the rest from reference TRBV30 and TRBJ1-6, the complete variable domain is SQTIHQWPATLVQPVGSPLSLECTVEGTSNPNLYWYRQAAGRGLQLLFYSVGIGQISSEVPQNLSASRPQDRQFILSSKKLLLSDSGFYLCAWSSGGWSPLHFGNGTRLTVT.

About this clone: This same CDR3 is encoded by further DNA sequences in the sample. The rearrangement joins TRBV27 to TRBJ2-2; D call uncertain. Germline V gene lookup returns CDR1 MNHEY and CDR2 SMNVEV (reference sequence). There are 11 residues in the CDR3. With 6 bases removed from V and 2 bases from J, the gap between germline ends came to 1 base. The CDR3 loop is CASRNTGELFF. The CDR3 DNA is TGTGCCAGCAGAAACACCGGGGAGCTGTTTTTT.

J is TRBJ1-3 and V is TRBV12-3 or TRBV12-4; no clear D. The CDR3 contains 12 residues. The V and J ends lost 1 base and 4 bases respectively, with 2 bases between them. The CDR3 sequence is CASSLGGNTIYF. CDR3 DNA sequence: TGTGCCAGCAGTTTAGGGGGAAACACCATATATTTT.